This T cell receptor beta chain derives from a study of T cells after posttransplantation cyclophosphamide. Trimming removed 6 bases at V and 3 bases at J, with 14 bases between. Germline V gives CDR1 MDHEN, CDR2 SYDVKM. CDR3 length equals 15 residues. Study conclusions and caveats: Tissue-infiltrating T cells from skin or gut overlapped little with blood T cells. Recipient CMV seropositivity and CMV reactivation strongly tracked TRB clonality. Donor-recipient repertoire similarity was low at 1-2 months, rising over year one.

Data came from immunoSEQ multiplex PCR; TCRdb stores just in-frame clones and leaves some out. This sample has about 22,000 clones; 86% occur once, and the top ten carry 12%. Treatment was busulfan-fludarabine conditioning, a marrow graft, and cyclophosphamide on days +3 and +4. On this clone itself: Its antigen is still unknown.

The rearrangement joins TRBV28 to TRBJ1-4; D is possibly TRBD1 (5 bases). The input for sequencing was PBMCs, taken after allogeneic stem cell transplant with posttransplant cyclophosphamide. The receptor was isolated from a female patient aged 30 to 45 who received an allogeneic stem cell transplant from an unrelated donor, was CMV-positive, and had no GVHD. The graft donor may have given rise to some T cells. The DNA of the CDR3 is TGTGCCAGCAGCAGCGGGGGTACGGCTAATGAAAAACTGTTTTTT. It translates to CASSSGGTANEKLFF.